These 30 T cell receptor beta chains share one sample of origin, sequenced in a study of blood T cell repertoires in COVID-19. Some clones are missing from TCRdb's copy, which holds only in-frame ones; the method was immunoSEQ multiplex PCR. Of some 80,000 clones in the sample, about 80% were seen once. Sequenced sample: peripheral blood. All receptors come from a human donor in a cohort sampled during active COVID-19.

This chain uses TRBV7-9 with TRBJ2-1, with D perhaps TRBD1 (6 bases). Trimming cost V 5 bases and J 4 bases, with 12 bases left between them. Germline CDR1 and CDR2: SEHNR and FQNEAQ (reference sequence). The CDR3 loop spans 14 amino acids. DNA for the CDR3: TGTGCCAGCAGCCCCTTGGGACAATACAATGAGCAGTTCTTC. This gives the protein CASSPLGQYNEQFF. The full variable domain, completed using reference TRBV7-9 and TRBJ2-1, is DTGVSQNPRHKITKRGQNVTFRCDPISEHNRLYWYRQTLGQGPEFLTYFQNEAQLEKSRLLSDRFSAERPKGSFSTLEIQRTEQGDSAMYLCASSPLGQYNEQFFGPGTRLTVL.

This clone was recorded only once. V is TRBV5-5 and J is TRBJ1-2, with D tentatively TRBD1 (6 bases). Between the trimmed V and J ends, which lost 3 bases and 2 bases, there was a span of 11 bases. This CDR3 has 14 amino acids. The germline gives CDR1 SGHKS, CDR2 YYEKEE (reference sequence). The CDR3 DNA follows: TGTGCCAGCAGCTCAGGGACATTGAACTATGGCTACACCTTC. It codes for CASSSGTLNYGYTF. Using reference TRBV5-5 and TRBJ1-2 for the parts outside the CDR3, the full variable domain is DAGVTQSPTHLIKTRGQQVTLRCSPISGHKSVSWYQQVLGQGPQFIFQYYEKEERGRGNFPDRFSARQFPNYSSELNVNALLLGDSALYLCASSSGTLNYGYTFGSGTRLTVV.

The chain recombines TRBV3-1 (or the pseudogene TRBV3-2) with TRBJ2-1; D may be TRBD2 (5 bases). V shed 2 bases and J shed 6 bases, with 8 bases lying between them. This CDR3 spans 13 amino acids. Per germline, CDR1 LGHDT and CDR2 YNNKEL (reference sequence). DNA of the CDR3: TGTGCCAGCAGCCAACGGGGAGTCAATGAGCAGTTCTTC. Protein product: CASSQRGVNEQFF.

The chain couples TRBV5-6 to TRBJ1-6, with TRBD1 matching over 7 bases. This CDR3 has 15 residues. Germline V gene sequence: CDR1 SGHDT, CDR2 YYEEEE. Trimming cost V 2 bases and J 7 bases; bases outside gene matches: 6. The CDR3 DNA sequence: TGTGCCAGCAGCTTTAGGGGGCTATTAAATTCACCCCTCCACTTT. Amino acids: CASSFRGLLNSPLHF.

This clone has a single count. This rearrangement joins TRBV28 to TRBJ2-3; perhaps TRBD2 as D (5 bases). Germline V gene sequence: CDR1 MDHEN, CDR2 SYDVKM. This CDR3 is built from 13 residues. Between the trimmed V and J ends, which lost 5 bases and 5 bases, there was a span of 11 bases. The CDR3 loop reads CASSPAGRDTQYF. CDR3 bases: TGTGCCAGCAGTCCGGCGGGCCGAGATACGCAGTATTTT.

V gene TRBV11-2 combines with J gene TRBJ1-1; TRBD1 matches 7 bases. Per the germline V gene, CDR1 is SGHAT and CDR2 is FQNNGV. V shed 5 bases and J 3 bases; nucleotides not matched to a gene: 12. The CDR3 loop spans 16 amino acids. CDR3 residues: CASSPRRQGMDTEAFF. The CDR3 DNA sequence: TGTGCCAGCAGCCCACGCCGACAGGGTATGGACACTGAAGCTTTCTTT.

For this clone: This CDR3 is also generated by other DNA sequences in the sample. This sequence joins TRBV10-3 and TRBJ2-1; TRBD2 aligns across 11 bases. This CDR3 has 16 amino acids. Germline CDR1 is ENHRY and CDR2 is SYGVKD. The trim removed 0 bases at V and 6 bases at J, leaving 4 bases unmatched. For the CDR3, the DNA is TGTGCCATCAGTGAGTCTCCTAGCGGGGGGCGCAATGAGCAGTTCTTC. Encoded protein: CAISESPSGGRNEQFF.

As to this clone: This CDR3 is also generated by other DNA sequences in the sample. The chain recombines TRBV28 with TRBJ1-4, with TRBD1 matching 8 bases. This CDR3 is 15 amino acids long. Trimming at V came to 2 bases and at J to 8 bases, leaving 7 bases not matched to a gene. The germline gives CDR1 MDHEN, CDR2 SYDVKM. The CDR3 sequence: CASSLPTGGGEKLFF. Here the CDR3 DNA reads TGTGCCAGCAGTTTACCCACAGGGGGGGGAGAAAAACTGTTTTTT.

The rearrangement joins TRBV30 to TRBJ2-2; 8 bases are a match to TRBD1. Germline values: CDR1 GTSNPN, CDR2 SVGIG (reference sequence). With V trimmed by 1 base and J by 3 bases, 4 bases remained unmatched. The CDR3 covers 15 residues. The CDR3 coding sequence is TGTGCCTGGAGTGGGAGACAGGGGTACACCGGGGAGCTGTTTTTT. Its protein product is CAWSGRQGYTGELFF.

V usage is TRBV5-1 and J usage is TRBJ1-1, with D perhaps TRBD1 (6 bases). Between the trimmed V and J ends, which lost 6 bases and 5 bases, there was a span of 17 bases. Germline lookup yields CDR1 SGHRS and CDR2 YFSETQ. The CDR3 totals 14 residues. Here the CDR3 reads CASTLGGAWTEAFF. The CDR3, as DNA: TGCGCCAGCACCCTGGGGGGGGCTTGGACTGAAGCTTTCTTT.

CDR3 sequence reads: CASSSRGQNSYNEQFF. The CDR3 DNA reads TGTGCCAGCAGTTCCAGGGGACAGAACTCCTACAATGAGCAGTTCTTC. V gene TRBV27 combines with J gene TRBJ2-1; 7 bases agree with TRBD1. This CDR3 has 16 amino acids. The V gene's germline CDR1 is MNHEY and CDR2 SMNVEV (reference sequence). V shed 4 bases, J shed 0 bases, and the junction held 6 bases outside the gene matches.

The chain is built from TRBV10-2 and TRBJ1-5; 9 nucleotides match TRBD1. With 1 base clipped from V and 6 bases from J, the junction kept 13 bases outside the gene matches. The CDR3 covers 18 residues. The germline gives CDR1 WSHSY, CDR2 SAAADI. CDR3 protein: CASSELLGQGIRAQPQHF. CDR3 bases: TGCGCCAGCAGTGAGTTGTTGGGACAGGGAATCCGGGCTCAGCCCCAGCATTTT.

V and J are TRBV18 and TRBJ2-1; D remains unclear. Germline-derived CDR1 and CDR2 are KGHSH and LQKENI. The CDR3 runs 11 residues. V dropped 6 bases and J dropped 8 bases, with 8 bases sitting between them. CDR3 DNA: TGTGCCAGCTCCCCGCAGGATGAGCAGTTCTTC. Translating it yields CASSPQDEQFF.

The chain carries TRBV19 and TRBJ2-2, with a possible D match to TRBD2 (6 bases). Germline loops: CDR1 LNHDA, CDR2 SQIVND (reference sequence). The CDR3 contains 14 residues. Trimming pared 3 bases from V and 5 bases from J, leaving 10 bases between. CDR3 sequence: CASSIGGITGELFF. DNA for the CDR3: TGTGCCAGTAGTATTGGCGGGATTACCGGGGAGCTGTTTTTT.

V gene TRBV5-6 combines with J gene TRBJ1-3, with 7 positions matching TRBD1. The CDR3 loop spans 15 amino acids. Germline V gene sequence: CDR1 SGHDT, CDR2 YYEEEE. Losses at the gene ends were 5 bases for V and 3 bases for J; bases not matched to a gene: 8. The CDR3 DNA sequence: TGTGCCAGCAGTCGAGGGGGCGCACGTGGAAACACCATATATTTT. Its translation is CASSRGGARGNTIYF.

The rearrangement uses TRBV3-1 (or the pseudogene TRBV3-2) and TRBJ1-1; 8 nucleotides match TRBD1. The trim removed 4 bases at V and 2 bases at J, leaving 3 bases unmatched. Germline V gene data show CDR1 as LGHDT and CDR2 as YNNKEL (reference sequence). The CDR3 extends over 14 amino acids. DNA for the CDR3: TGTGCCAGCAGCCTGGGGACAGGCAACACTGAAGCTTTCTTT. It yields the protein CASSLGTGNTEAFF.

The genes are TRBV2 and TRBJ2-2, with 9 bases matching TRBD2. With V trimmed by 11 bases and J by 7 bases, 14 bases remained unmatched. Germline V gene data show CDR1 as SNHLY and CDR2 as FYNNEI. This CDR3 region has 15 residues. DNA for the CDR3: TGTGCCCGCACGGCGGCGGGGGGGCGTATCGGGGAGCTGTTTTTT. Its protein is CARTAAGGRIGELFF.

This chain's CDR3 is CASSSPGGNLYGYTF. CDR3 coding DNA: TGTGCCAGCAGCAGCCCAGGGGGCAACCTCTATGGCTACACCTTC. V gene TRBV5-6 combines with J gene TRBJ1-2, with 8 nucleotides matching TRBD1. The CDR3 spans 15 residues. The trim removed 4 bases at V and 4 bases at J, leaving 9 bases unmatched. The germline CDR1 and CDR2 sequences are SGHDT and YYEEEE.

The rearrangement joins TRBV7-3 to TRBJ2-1, with TRBD2 identical over 9 bases. Germline V CDR1 and CDR2: SGHTA, FQGTGA. Unmatched junction bases numbered 11, after V lost 1 base and J lost 7 bases. This CDR3 is 17 amino acids long. The CDR3 DNA is TGTGCCAGCAGCTTAATGCCCCGGGAGCTAGCGGGAAATGAGCAGTTCTTC. Residues: CASSLMPRELAGNEQFF.

The V gene is TRBV10-2, the J gene TRBJ2-7; 9 nucleotides agree with TRBD2. The CDR3 extends over 14 amino acids. The germline V gene has CDR1 WSHSY and CDR2 SAAADI. Trimming removed 4 bases from V and 4 bases from J; junction bases left unmatched: 5. CDR3 loop: CASSVAGGPYEQYF. The CDR3 nucleotides read TGCGCCAGCAGTGTTGCGGGAGGGCCGTACGAGCAGTACTTC.

This chain links TRBV5-1 with TRBJ1-2, with 10 nucleotides matching TRBD1. Looked up from germline, CDR1 is SGHRS and CDR2 is YFSETQ. The CDR3 extends over 14 amino acids. V shed 3 bases and J 2 bases; nucleotides not matched to a gene: 1. In DNA, the CDR3 is TGCGCCAGCAGCTCGGGACAGGGGAACTATGGCTACACCTTC. Protein product: CASSSGQGNYGYTF. Complete variable domain (other parts from reference TRBV5-1 and TRBJ1-2): KAGVTQTPRYLIKTRGQQVTLSCSPISGHRSVSWYQQTPGQGLQFLFEYFSETQRNKGNFPGRFSGRQFSNSRSEMNVSTLELGDSALYLCASSSGQGNYGYTFGSGTRLTVV.

The J gene is TRBJ2-7, the V gene TRBV5-1, with TRBD2 matching 10 bases. The CDR3 loop spans 16 amino acids. V shed 0 bases, J shed 2 bases, and the junction held 5 bases outside the gene matches. CDR1 and CDR2 (germline): SGHRS, YFSETQ. CDR3 residues: CASSLGTSGFTYEQYF. The DNA of the CDR3 is TGCGCCAGCAGCTTGGGGACTAGCGGCTTCACCTACGAGCAGTACTTC.

The rearrangement uses TRBV5-1 and TRBJ2-5, with a tentative D call TRBD1 (5 bases). The CDR3 is 14 residues long. Germline V CDR1 and CDR2: SGHRS, YFSETQ. Between the trimmed V and J ends, which lost 4 bases and 1 base, there was a span of 11 bases. The CDR3 bases are TGCGCCAGCAGCAGAGGAGACAGCCAAGAGACCCAGTACTTC. This translates into CASSRGDSQETQYF.

The chain joins TRBV19 to TRBJ1-5; TRBD1 agrees at 7 bases. V shed 7 bases and J 5 bases; nucleotides not matched to a gene: 17. CDR1 and CDR2 from the germline V gene are LNHDA and SQIVND (reference sequence). The CDR3 runs to 17 residues. The CDR3 DNA reads TGTGCCAGTACCAATGCCGCAGGGGGTAGGGGAGATCAGCCCCAGCATTTT. Translated: CASTNAAGGRGDQPQHF.

The CDR3 coding sequence is TGTGCCAGCAGCGTAGCTAGCAGCTCCTACGAGCAGTACTTC. Its translation is CASSVASSSYEQYF. The rearrangement links TRBV9 to TRBJ2-7; possible D gene TRBD2, 5 bases. The CDR3 covers 14 residues. Germline V CDR1 and CDR2: SGDLS, YYNGEE. Trimming stripped 0 bases from V and 0 bases from J, with 7 bases between.

This clone occurred once. V gene TRBV6-5 combines with J gene TRBJ2-3; 8 nucleotides align to TRBD2. The CDR3 spans 15 residues. Germline values: CDR1 MNHEY, CDR2 SVGAGI. J gave up 3 bases and V 7 bases, and 9 bases lay outside the gene matches. The CDR3 DNA sequence: TGTGCCAGCACCCCGGTCGGGGGGGCTACAGATACGCAGTATTTT. Amino acid sequence: CASTPVGGATDTQYF.

The chain combines TRBV28 with TRBJ1-5; D possibly corresponds to TRBD1 (6 bases). Germline assignment: CDR1 MDHEN and CDR2 SYDVKM. With 4 bases removed from V and 4 bases from J, the gap between germline ends came to 11 bases. The CDR3 contains 14 residues. The CDR3 DNA reads TGTGCCAGCAGTTCCCCAACAGGGAATCAGCCCCAGCATTTT. The encoded protein is CASSSPTGNQPQHF.

The rearrangement joins TRBV7-3 to TRBJ2-1; 12 positions agree with TRBD2. This CDR3 is built from 20 residues. Germline assignment: CDR1 SGHTA and CDR2 FQGTGA. Germline trimming cut 0 bases from V and 0 bases from J; bases unmatched to any gene: 9. The CDR3 DNA follows: TGTGCCAGCAGCTTAACAACTCTAGCGGGGGGGTTGAGCTCCTACAATGAGCAGTTCTTC. This gives the protein CASSLTTLAGGLSSYNEQFF.

The chain combines TRBV5-1 with TRBJ2-5; D is possibly TRBD2 (5 bases). Germline V gene lookup returns CDR1 SGHRS and CDR2 YFSETQ. The CDR3 is 13 residues long. Trimming removed 5 bases from V and 4 bases from J, with 12 bases in between. The CDR3 DNA sequence: TGCGCCAGCAGTGGGAATGGGAGAGAGACCCAGTACTTC. This gives the protein CASSGNGRETQYF.

This chain links TRBV6-5 with TRBJ2-1, with TRBD2 matching 7 bases. The V gene's germline CDR1 is MNHEY and CDR2 SVGAGI. V lost 7 bases, J lost 4 bases, and 7 bases stayed unmatched. The CDR3 has 14 residues. The CDR3 loop is CASTSGTFYNEQFF. In DNA, the CDR3 is TGTGCCAGCACCAGCGGGACCTTTTACAATGAGCAGTTCTTC.